The source of this T cell receptor (beta chain) is a study of blood T cell repertoires in COVID-19. Ages ranged from 18 to 89 years, with residence in fewer than 25 US areas. Cohorts were based on clinical histories the participants reported. The V gene end was trimmed by 3 bases and the J gene end by 1 base; junction bases not matched to a gene: 7. In germline, CDR1 is MDHEN, CDR2 SYDVKM. The CDR3 spans 17 residues. In the original processing: Cell counts per sample came from amplifying reference gene primers. Method: immunoSEQ multiplex PCR; TCRdb's copy keeps in-frame clones and lacks some. D and trimming come from the DNA, and the V and J calls and clone size come from that table. Here the sample spans around 110,000 clones, 65% to 85% being singletons.

The chain employs TRBV28 and TRBJ1-5; 9 nucleotides align to TRBD1. The receptor's source is a woman in her 30s who had recovered from COVID-19. Material: PBMCs or T cells enriched from blood (not recorded which). CDR3 protein: CASSLGGTGHSNQPQHF. The CDR3 nucleotides are TGTGCCAGCAGTTTGGGTGGGACAGGGCACAGCAATCAGCCCCAGCATTTT. Using reference TRBV28 and TRBJ1-5 for the parts outside the CDR3, the full variable domain is DVKVTQSSRYLVKRTGEKVFLECVQDMDHENMFWYRQDPGLGLRLIYFSYDVKMKEKGDIPEGYSVSREKKERFSLILESASTNQTSMYLCASSLGGTGHSNQPQHFGDGTRLSIL.